In its sample, the clone carrying this TCR beta chain was seen a few times. The ends lost 6 bases at V and 5 bases at J; junction bases unmatched: 8. The CDR3 length is 15 residues. Germline V gives CDR1 MNHEY, CDR2 SMNVEV (reference sequence). The data stem from a study of T cell responses to AZD1222 COVID-19 vaccine. TCRdb's copy holds only in-frame clones and misses some; the assay was immunoSEQ multiplex PCR. The table records 68,000 or so clones, about 80% of them present only once. The sample consisted of peripheral blood, taken on day 0 of AZD1222 vaccination. This receptor was identified in an adult in good health. The chain combines TRBV27 with TRBJ2-5; 11 positions agree with TRBD1. In DNA form, the CDR3 reads TGTGCCAGCAGGACAGGACAGGGGGCTTTCGAGACCCAGTACTTC. Translating it yields CASRTGQGAFETQYF.